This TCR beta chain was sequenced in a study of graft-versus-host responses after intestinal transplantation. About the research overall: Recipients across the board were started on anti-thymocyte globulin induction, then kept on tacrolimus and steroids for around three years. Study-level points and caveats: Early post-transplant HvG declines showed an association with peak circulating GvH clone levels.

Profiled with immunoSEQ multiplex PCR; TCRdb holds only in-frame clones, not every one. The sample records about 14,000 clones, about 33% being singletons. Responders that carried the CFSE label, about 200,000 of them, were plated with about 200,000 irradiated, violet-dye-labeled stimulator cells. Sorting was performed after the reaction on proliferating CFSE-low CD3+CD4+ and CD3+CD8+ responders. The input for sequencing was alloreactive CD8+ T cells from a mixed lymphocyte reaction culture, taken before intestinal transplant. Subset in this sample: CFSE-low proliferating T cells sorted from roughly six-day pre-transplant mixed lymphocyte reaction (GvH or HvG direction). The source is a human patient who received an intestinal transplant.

Written as DNA, the CDR3 is TGTGCCAGCAGCGTCACTAGCGGGGGGGCCTACGAGCAGTACTTC. It specifies CASSVTSGGAYEQYF. The chain recombines TRBV9 with TRBJ2-7; 13 bases fit TRBD2. The CDR3 has 15 amino acids. V lost 2 bases to trimming and J lost 2 bases; unmatched junction nucleotides: 1. CDR1 and CDR2 from the germline V gene are SGDLS and YYNGEE. Supplemented by reference TRBV9 and TRBJ2-7, the full variable domain reads DSGVTQTPKHLITATGQRVTLRCSPRSGDLSVYWYQQSLDQGLQFLIQYYNGEERAKGNILERFSAQQFPDLHSELNLSSLELGDSALYFCASSVTSGGAYEQYFGPGTRLTVT.